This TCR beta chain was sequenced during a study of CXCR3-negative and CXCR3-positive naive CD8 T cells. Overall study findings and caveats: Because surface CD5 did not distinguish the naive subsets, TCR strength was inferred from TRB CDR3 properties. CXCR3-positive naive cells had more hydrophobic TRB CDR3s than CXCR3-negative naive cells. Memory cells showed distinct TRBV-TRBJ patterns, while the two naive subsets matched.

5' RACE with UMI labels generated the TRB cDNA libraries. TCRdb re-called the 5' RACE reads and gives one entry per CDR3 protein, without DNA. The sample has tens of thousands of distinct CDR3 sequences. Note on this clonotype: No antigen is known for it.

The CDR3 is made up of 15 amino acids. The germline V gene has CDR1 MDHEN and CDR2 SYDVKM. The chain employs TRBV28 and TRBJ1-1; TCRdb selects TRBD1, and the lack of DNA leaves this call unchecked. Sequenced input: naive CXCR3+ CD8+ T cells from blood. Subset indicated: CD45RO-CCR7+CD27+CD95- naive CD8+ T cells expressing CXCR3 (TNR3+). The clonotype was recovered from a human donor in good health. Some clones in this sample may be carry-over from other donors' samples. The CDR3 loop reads CASRKIPTGNTEAFF.